The 13 T cell receptor beta chains given below trace back to one sample, sequenced in a study of T cells expressing NK-cell markers. TCRdb reprocessed the 5' RACE reads, with one entry per CDR3 protein and no DNA. The repertoire table contains about 460,000 distinct CDR3 sequences. Input material: blood T cells: a sorted CD56 or NKG2C T cell subset, CD4+ or CD8+ T cells, or bulk PBMC T cells (not recorded which). These receptors were taken from a woman aged 50 to 60 in good health.

The chain carries TRBV27 and TRBJ2-1; TCRdb's D call of TRBD2 is untestable without DNA. The germline V gene encodes CDR1 MNHEY and CDR2 SMNVEV (reference sequence). The CDR3 has 17 residues. The chain's CDR3 is CASSPSQGLAGLNEQFF.

J is TRBJ2-1 and V is TRBV10-3; TCRdb reports TRBD2, a call that lacks DNA to check it against. Germline assignment: CDR1 ENHRY and CDR2 SYGVKD. The CDR3 is made up of 11 amino acids. The CDR3 sequence: CAISSGPEQFF.

This chain joins TRBV20-1 and TRBJ1-5. Looked up from germline, CDR1 is DFQATT and CDR2 is SNEGSKA (reference sequence). The CDR3 loop spans 12 amino acids. Here the CDR3 reads CSAGRRNQPQHF.

The chain uses TRBV3-1 and TRBJ1-2; the TCRdb call, TRBD1, lacks DNA for checking. This CDR3 is built from 14 residues. Per the germline V gene, CDR1 is LGHDT and CDR2 is YNNKEL (reference sequence). The CDR3: CASTPVVGAGGYTF. Full variable domain (outside the CDR3, taken from reference TRBV3-1 and TRBJ1-2): DTAVSQTPKYLVTQMGNDKSIKCEQNLGHDTMYWYKQDSKKFLKIMFSYNNKELIINETVPNRFSPKSPDKAHLNLHINSLELGDSAVYFCASTPVVGAGGYTFGSGTRLTVV.

The CDR3 spells CASIPASGSTSGANVLTF. The V and J genes are TRBV19 and TRBJ2-6; TCRdb selects TRBD2, and the lack of DNA leaves this call unchecked. This CDR3 has 18 amino acids. Germline V lookup: CDR1 LNHDA, CDR2 SQIVND (reference sequence).

This chain joins TRBV5-6 and TRBJ2-2; checking the TCRdb D call of TRBD1 is not possible without DNA. Germline lookup yields CDR1 SGHDT and CDR2 YYEEEE. This CDR3 region has 15 residues. The CDR3 is CASSFTGAPAGELFF. Using reference TRBV5-6 and TRBJ2-2 for the parts outside the CDR3, the full variable domain is DAGVTQSPTHLIKTRGQQVTLRCSPKSGHDTVSWYQQALGQGPQFIFQYYEEEERQRGNFPDRFSGHQFPNYSSELNVNALLLGDSALYLCASSFTGAPAGELFFGEGSRLTVL.

The rearrangement joins TRBV25-1 to TRBJ2-3; the D call of TRBD1 rests on TCRdb alone, since no DNA is present to check it. From germline, CDR1 is MGHDK and CDR2 SYGVNS. This CDR3 is built from 15 residues. CDR3 amino acids: CASSEWLGGTDTQYF.

This chain uses TRBV11-3 with TRBJ2-2; TCRdb designates TRBD2, a call that cannot be tested without DNA. Germline CDR1 SGHNT, CDR2 YENEEA. The CDR3 totals 16 residues. The CDR3 here is CASTHRLGGVTGELFF.

The chain recombines TRBV12-3 or TRBV12-4 with TRBJ2-5; TCRdb picks TRBD2, but there is no DNA to check that call. The CDR3 runs to 14 residues. CDR3 residues: CASTRSGRFETQYF.

V is TRBV10-1 and J is TRBJ2-1; TCRdb lists TRBD1, though no DNA is available to test this call. CDR3 length: 14 amino acids. Germline CDR1 is WNHNN and CDR2 is SYGVQD (reference sequence). This CDR3 is CASSDAGQYNEQFF.

The chain is built from TRBV3-1 and TRBJ2-2; without DNA, the TCRdb call of TRBD2 cannot be checked. Germline CDR1 LGHDT, CDR2 YNNKEL (reference sequence). The CDR3 runs 14 residues. The CDR3 is CASRVGSWTGELFF.

This sequence joins TRBV5-1 and TRBJ2-1; TCRdb's D call, TRBD1, is unchecked because there is no DNA. The CDR3 totals 16 residues. The germline V gene encodes CDR1 SGHRS and CDR2 YFSETQ. CDR3 region: CASSLWSGVDWNEQFF.

The V call is TRBV20-1, the J call TRBJ2-3; TCRdb gives TRBD1 as the D gene, but with no DNA this cannot be confirmed. Germline lookup yields CDR1 DFQATT and CDR2 SNEGSKA (reference sequence). The CDR3 is 14 residues long. CDR3 residues: CSASGTGETDTQYF.